This passage covers 32 T cell receptor beta chains from one sample sequenced in a study of shared clonotypes between healthy human individuals (dated by TCRdb to 2018 to 2020). Library generation was performed with the immunoSEQ multiplex PCR assay. The immuneACCESS repertoire file appears here via TCRdb, limited to in-frame rearrangements. These files lack a portion of the clones; in checked studies, under half of the deficit traces to unresolved V genes, and the cause of the others is not known. Across this sample there are about 680,000 clones, with about 90% seen only once. The ten biggest clones cover 20% to 25% of the sample. CD8 naive samples were CD45RO-negative cells positively selected for CCR7, giving a CD45RA+CCR7+ population that excluded TemRA cells. Sequenced sample: naive CD8+ T cells sorted from blood. The cell subset or site label of this sample denotes: CD45RA+CCR7+. The source is a man aged 30 to 39 in good health.

J is TRBJ2-3 and V is TRBV5-8, with D uncertain. Per germline, CDR1 SGHTS and CDR2 YDEGEE. The CDR3 extends over 12 amino acids. Trimming removed 0 bases from V and 6 bases from J, with 5 bases in between. CDR3 sequence reads: CASSLAVDTQYF. Here the CDR3 DNA reads TGTGCCAGCAGCTTGGCGGTGGATACGCAGTATTTT. Full variable domain (outside the CDR3, taken from reference TRBV5-8 and TRBJ2-3): EAGVTQSPTHLIKTRGQQATLRCSPISGHTSVYWYQQALGLGLQFLLWYDEGEERNRGNFPPRFSGRQFPNYSSELNVNALELEDSALYLCASSLAVDTQYFGPGTRLTVL.

This clone was recorded once. The chain uses TRBV20-1 and TRBJ1-4; unclear D gene. The CDR3 runs to 11 residues. V was pared by 6 bases and J by 7 bases, with 9 bases between. Per germline, CDR1 DFQATT and CDR2 SNEGSKA (reference sequence). The DNA of the CDR3 is TGCAGTGCAGGAAGATCTGAAAAACTGTTTTTT. Protein: CSAGRSEKLFF.

V gene TRBV28 combines with J gene TRBJ2-2; D not certain. With 2 bases removed from V and 1 base from J, the gap between germline ends came to 5 bases. This CDR3 spans 14 amino acids. Germline CDR1 is MDHEN and CDR2 is SYDVKM. CDR3 region: CASSLQQNTGELFF. CDR3 coding DNA: TGTGCCAGCAGTTTACAGCAGAACACCGGGGAGCTGTTTTTT.

This sequence joins TRBV19 and TRBJ2-1; D may correspond to TRBD1 or TRBD2 (5 bases each). Germline assignment: CDR1 LNHDA and CDR2 SQIVND (reference sequence). This CDR3 contains 15 residues. Trimming shortened V by 3 bases and J by 6 bases, and 15 bases separated the two germline ends. In nucleotides, the CDR3 is TGTGCCAGTAGTATTTATGGGGGAGATTTCAATGAGCAGTTCTTC. Protein: CASSIYGGDFNEQFF.

CDR3 amino acids: CASSRTSPIYEQYF. CDR3 bases: TGTGCCAGCAGTCGGACTAGCCCCATCTACGAGCAGTACTTC. The genes are TRBV28 and TRBJ2-7; 8 nucleotides match TRBD2. Germline values: CDR1 MDHEN, CDR2 SYDVKM. This CDR3 has 14 residues. J was trimmed by 3 bases and V by 5 bases; bases with no gene match: 6.

This rearrangement joins TRBV6-5 to TRBJ2-1, with D maybe TRBD2 (5 bases). The CDR3 has 13 residues. V gave up 3 bases and J gave up 6 bases, with 9 bases separating them. Germline V gene data show CDR1 as MNHEY and CDR2 as SVGAGI. The CDR3 DNA is TGTGCCAGCAGTTATCCGAGGGCCAATGAGCAGTTCTTC. Translating it yields CASSYPRANEQFF.

This clone appeared a single time. The rearrangement uses TRBV5-1 and TRBJ2-7; D may be TRBD1 (6 bases). This CDR3 contains 15 residues. Trimming took off 0 bases at V and 4 bases at J, with 14 bases between the two ends. CDR1 and CDR2 (germline): SGHRS, YFSETQ. CDR3 coding DNA: TGCGCCAGCAGCTTGGAATTGGGGGCTCCATACGAGCAGTACTTC. Encoded protein: CASSLELGAPYEQYF.

The chain couples TRBV28 to TRBJ1-2; 8 bases align to TRBD1. This CDR3 region has 14 residues. Germline V CDR1 and CDR2: MDHEN, SYDVKM. V lost 6 bases to trimming and J lost 5 bases; unmatched junction nucleotides: 8. The CDR3 loop reads CASSLRGRRYGYTF. In DNA, the CDR3 is TGTGCCAGCAGCCTCAGGGGGCGCAGGTATGGCTACACCTTC.

About this clone itself: The junction departs from the called germline gene at one end, perhaps through a read error. The genes are TRBV7-7 and TRBJ1-4, with D maybe TRBD1 (6 bases). CDR3 length equals 14 residues. CDR1 is SSHAT, CDR2 FNYEAQ, per germline (reference sequence). CDR3 amino acids: CASSLAGVGEKLFF. CDR3 DNA sequence: TGTGCTAGCAGCTTAGCAGGGGTTGGCGAAAAACTGTTTTTT.

V usage is TRBV11-2 and J usage is TRBJ2-7, with D possibly being TRBD2 (5 bases). This CDR3 region has 14 residues. Germline CDR1 reads SGHAT; CDR2 reads FQNNGV. The ends were cut back, 3 bases at V and 2 bases at J, with 11 bases in the middle. CDR3 protein: CASSLFGDTYEQYF. The CDR3, as DNA: TGTGCCAGCAGCTTGTTCGGGGATACCTACGAGCAGTACTTC.

This chain uses TRBV29-1 with TRBJ2-7, with 10 bases aligning to TRBD1. Germline-derived CDR1 and CDR2 are SQVTM and ANQGSEA. After removal of 3 bases from V and 4 bases from J, the junction contained 9 bases not matched to a gene. The CDR3 length is 15 residues. The DNA for the CDR3 is TGCAGCGTTGAGGTCCGGGACAGGGGAGTTTACGAGCAGTACTTC. Protein sequence: CSVEVRDRGVYEQYF.

Worth noting for this clone: Other DNA variants within this sample encode the same CDR3. The chain uses TRBV7-6 and TRBJ2-7; D might be TRBD1 (5 bases). Trimming cost V 0 bases and J 3 bases, with 6 bases left between them. Germline values: CDR1 SGHVS, CDR2 FNYEAQ. This CDR3 spans 13 amino acids. As DNA, the CDR3 is TGTGCCAGCAGCTTAGCCGACAGCTACGAGCAGTACTTC. Its protein is CASSLADSYEQYF.

This chain links TRBV7-8 with TRBJ2-1, with TRBD1 matching 9 bases. Trimming removed 4 bases from V and 3 bases from J; junction bases left unmatched: 7. The CDR3 sequence is 16 residues long. Germline V gene sequence: CDR1 SGHVS, CDR2 FQNEAQ. The CDR3 DNA follows: TGTGCCAGCAGCTACCCGGGACAGGGCGTCTACAATGAGCAGTTCTTC. This codes for CASSYPGQGVYNEQFF. The full variable domain, its missing parts supplied by reference TRBV7-8 and TRBJ2-1, is GAGVSQSPRYKVAKRGQDVALRCDPISGHVSLFWYQQALGQGPEFLTYFQNEAQLDKSGLPSDRFFAERPEGSVSTLKIQRTQQEDSAVYLCASSYPGQGVYNEQFFGPGTRLTVL.

The V and J genes are TRBV19 and TRBJ2-7; 8 bases agree with TRBD2. The germline gives CDR1 LNHDA, CDR2 SQIVND (reference sequence). The CDR3 is 15 residues long. The V gene end was trimmed by 9 bases and the J gene end by 3 bases; junction bases not matched to a gene: 13. CDR3 residues: CARADGGRLSYEQYF. The CDR3 bases are TGTGCCAGGGCCGATGGCGGGAGGCTTAGCTACGAGCAGTACTTC.

This chain uses TRBV9 with TRBJ2-1; D gene ambiguous. This CDR3 is built from 13 residues. CDR1 and CDR2 from the germline V gene are SGDLS and YYNGEE. V was trimmed by 0 bases and J by 7 bases, leaving 8 bases between them. CDR3: CASSVDGWNEQFF. The CDR3, as DNA: TGTGCCAGCAGCGTAGATGGTTGGAATGAGCAGTTCTTC.

This chain connects TRBV27 to TRBJ2-7; 9 bases map to TRBD2. Germline V gene sequence: CDR1 MNHEY, CDR2 SMNVEV (reference sequence). This CDR3 is built from 14 residues. V lost 7 bases and J lost 1; bases outside the gene matches: 5. CDR3 in amino acids: CASKLTSGSYEQYF. In nucleotides, the CDR3 is TGTGCCAGCAAGCTGACTAGCGGATCCTACGAGCAGTACTTC.

This clone was recorded once. The chain employs TRBV11-2 and TRBJ2-3; D may be TRBD2 (5 bases). Between the trimmed V and J ends, which lost 6 bases and 3 bases, there was a span of 13 bases. There are 14 residues in the CDR3. Germline CDR1 and CDR2: SGHAT and FQNNGV. CDR3 DNA: TGTGCCAGCAGGTTCCCGGGGAGTACAGATACGCAGTATTTT. Protein sequence: CASRFPGSTDTQYF.

The rearrangement uses TRBV4-3 and TRBJ2-7; D is unresolved. Germline values: CDR1 LGHNA, CDR2 YSLEER. Trimming shortened V by 0 bases and J by 7 bases, and 16 bases separated the two germline ends. The CDR3 length is 15 residues. The CDR3 sequence: CASSQDHSQGVEQYF. The CDR3 DNA reads TGCGCCAGCAGCCAAGATCACAGCCAAGGCGTAGAGCAGTACTTC.

This chain joins TRBV28 and TRBJ1-2; 8 bases are shared with TRBD1. Germline V gene data show CDR1 as MDHEN and CDR2 as SYDVKM. V gave up 3 bases and J gave up 6 bases; unmatched junction bases: 18. This CDR3 is built from 18 residues. The CDR3: CASSFALRTGIQGDGYTF. CDR3 bases: TGTGCCAGCAGTTTCGCCCTTCGGACAGGGATTCAAGGGGATGGCTACACCTTC.

The chain links TRBV27 to TRBJ2-5; D not resolved. This CDR3 region has 12 residues. The germline V gene has CDR1 MNHEY and CDR2 SMNVEV (reference sequence). V lost 4 bases to trimming and J lost 5 bases, with 8 bases between them. CDR3 loop: CASSYKWETQYF. The CDR3 DNA reads as TGTGCCAGCAGTTATAAGTGGGAGACCCAGTACTTC.

This clone came up once. The chain couples TRBV11-3 to TRBJ2-2; 7 bases fit TRBD1. The CDR3 sequence is 15 residues long. J lost 6 bases, V lost 5 bases, and 9 bases had no gene match. Germline CDR1 reads SGHNT; CDR2 reads YENEEA. This CDR3 reads CASSDHRGLAGELFF. CDR3 sequence (DNA): TGTGCCAGCAGCGACCACAGGGGCCTTGCCGGGGAGCTGTTTTTT. Looking up the rest from reference TRBV11-3 and TRBJ2-2 gives the full variable domain: EAGVVQSPRYKIIEKKQPVAFWCNPISGHNTLYWYLQNLGQGPELLIRYENEEAVDDSQLPKDRFSAERLKGVDSTLKIQPAELGDSAVYLCASSDHRGLAGELFFGEGSRLTVL.

The rearrangement uses TRBV7-9 and TRBJ2-1; D unclear. The CDR3 is made up of 18 amino acids. V was trimmed by 7 bases and J by 2 bases, leaving 24 bases between them. Germline V CDR1 and CDR2: SEHNR, FQNEAQ (reference sequence). The DNA of the CDR3 is TGTGCCAGCACCCCGGCCCATTTGGCGGAAATTGCCTACAATGAGCAGTTCTTC. This translates into CASTPAHLAEIAYNEQFF. Combining the CDR3 with reference TRBV7-9 and TRBJ2-1 gives the whole variable domain DTGVSQNPRHKITKRGQNVTFRCDPISEHNRLYWYRQTLGQGPEFLTYFQNEAQLEKSRLLSDRFSAERPKGSFSTLEIQRTEQGDSAMYLCASTPAHLAEIAYNEQFFGPGTRLTVL.

The chain joins TRBV5-1 to TRBJ1-5, with 10 bases fitting TRBD1. The V and J ends lost 0 bases and 5 bases, in that order; junction bases with no gene match: 5. The CDR3 extends over 16 amino acids. The germline V gene encodes CDR1 SGHRS and CDR2 YFSETQ. Here the CDR3 DNA reads TGCGCCAGCAGCTTGGGGGCCGGGACAGGGGATCAGCCCCAGCATTTT. Translating gives CASSLGAGTGDQPQHF.

This chain uses TRBV27 with TRBJ2-1; 7 positions match TRBD2. The CDR3 covers 14 residues. Per germline, CDR1 MNHEY and CDR2 SMNVEV (reference sequence). After removal of 5 bases from V and 1 base from J, the junction contained 2 bases not matched to a gene. In nucleotides, the CDR3 is TGTGCCAGCAGTAACGGGGGGTCCTACAATGAGCAGTTCTTC. This encodes CASSNGGSYNEQFF.

The V and J genes are TRBV7-9 and TRBJ2-5; 9 bases line up with TRBD2. Germline assignment: CDR1 SEHNR and CDR2 FQNEAQ (reference sequence). The ends lost 5 bases at V and 2 bases at J; junction bases unmatched: 9. CDR3 length: 16 amino acids. The CDR3 loop is CASSPQRGERQETQYF. CDR3 nucleotides: TGTGCCAGCAGCCCGCAGCGGGGGGAGCGACAAGAGACCCAGTACTTC.

For the CDR3, the DNA is TGCGCCAGCAGTGAGGGGGATGGGTACGAGCAGTACTTC. Its translation is CASSEGDGYEQYF. The chain carries TRBV10-2 and TRBJ2-7; the D is unclear. CDR1 is WSHSY, CDR2 SAAADI, per germline. Trimming removed 2 bases at V and 4 bases at J, with 9 bases between. The CDR3 totals 13 residues.

The count of this clone is one. The chain joins TRBV5-4 to TRBJ2-7; D is uncertain. Germline CDR1 SGHNT, CDR2 YYREEE (reference sequence). The CDR3 is 14 amino acids. V was cut by 0 bases and J by 1 base, with 8 bases left in between. This CDR3 reads CASSLGAWSYEQYF. DNA for the CDR3: TGTGCCAGCAGCTTGGGGGCCTGGTCCTACGAGCAGTACTTC.

The genes are TRBV4-1 and TRBJ1-1; a possible D gene is TRBD1 (5 bases). V was trimmed by 5 bases and J by 3 bases, leaving 13 bases between them. From germline, CDR1 is MGHRA and CDR2 YSYEKL. CDR3 length equals 14 residues. The CDR3 is CASSTTKGYTEAFF. The CDR3 region has the DNA TGCGCCAGCAGCACGACCAAGGGGTACACTGAAGCTTTCTTT.

Regarding this clone: This may stem from a read error, because a much larger clone lies one nucleotide away. Other DNA sequences from this sample encode an identical CDR3 as well. The J gene is TRBJ2-1, the V gene TRBV27; D ambiguous. This CDR3 is 11 amino acids long. Trimming removed 4 bases at V and 6 bases at J, with 4 bases between. Per germline, CDR1 MNHEY and CDR2 SMNVEV (reference sequence). CDR3 DNA sequence: TGTGCCAGCAGTTCTTTCAATGAGCAGTTCTTC. This sequence encodes CASSSFNEQFF.

This chain links TRBV7-2 with TRBJ2-1, with 9 positions matching TRBD1. After removal of 7 bases from V and 4 bases from J, the junction contained 8 bases not matched to a gene. The CDR3 has 15 residues. Germline lookup yields CDR1 SGHTA and CDR2 FQGNSA. The DNA for the CDR3 is TGTGCCAGCAACTCGCGACAGGGGGGTTACAATGAGCAGTTCTTC. Protein sequence: CASNSRQGGYNEQFF.

The J gene is TRBJ2-2, the V gene TRBV5-5, with TRBD1 as a possible D gene (5 bases). V lost 1 base to trimming and J lost 6 bases, with 16 bases between them. Germline lookup yields CDR1 SGHKS and CDR2 YYEKEE (reference sequence). The CDR3 consists of 16 residues. CDR3 amino acids: CASSLLQGRRAGELFF. The CDR3 coding sequence is TGTGCCAGCAGCTTGTTGCAGGGCCGTCGCGCCGGGGAGCTGTTTTTT.

The genes are TRBV7-9 and TRBJ2-1, with D maybe TRBD2 (6 bases). V shed 5 bases and J shed 0 bases, with 17 bases lying between them. CDR1 and CDR2 from the germline V gene are SEHNR and FQNEAQ (reference sequence). CDR3 length: 17 residues. CDR3 amino acids: CASSPTGSGGSYNEQFF. The CDR3 coding sequence is TGTGCCAGCAGCCCCACCGGTAGCGGAGGCTCCTACAATGAGCAGTTCTTC.